This T cell receptor (beta chain) was documented in a study of human T cells and chemical hapten exposure. About the study: The patient population, which was mostly female, had alopecia areata, totalis or universalis.

Time point denoted: pre-sensitization, week 0. Treatment specified: therapeutic diphenylcyclopropenone sensitization with weekly scalp DPC. Donation of samples came from alopecia patients who were 18 to 70 years old and suitable for DPC. Unfractionated whole blood served as the source for total RNA extraction. CDR1 and CDR2 (germline): SGHNT, YYREEE (reference sequence). This CDR3 contains 14 residues. Deletions cut 0 bases from V and 2 bases from J, with 8 bases between. Each CDR3 protein is one row after TCRdb ran MiXCR on the RACE reads. This sample carries some 330,000 distinct CDR3 sequences, around 5.5% of them seen once, and the ten largest clones take around 8.6%. This clonotype has at least ten counts.

The sample here was whole blood, taken in connection with sensitization to the hapten diphenylcyclopropenone (DPC). The gene calls are TRBV5-4 and TRBJ1-2; D uncertain. The TCR was taken from a woman aged 18-29 years with alopecia areata. Some clones in this sample may be carry-over from other donors' samples. CDR3 coding DNA: TGTGCCAGCAGCTTGGGGCCAGCCAACTATGGCTACACCTTC. Its translation is CASSLGPANYGYTF.